This T cell receptor (beta chain) was identified during a study of PD-1 blockade in classical Hodgkin lymphoma. Each patient experienced a relapse that followed autologous stem cell transplantation, and brentuximab vedotin exposure varied. This table comes from immunoSEQ multiplex PCR, and its TCRdb copy is limited to in-frame clones, with some not included. The data show over 35,000 clones, about 79% seen once. Germline CDR1 is SGHRS and CDR2 is YFSETQ. Trimming cost V 0 bases and J 7 bases, with 13 bases left between them. The CDR3 runs to 14 residues. Source: peripheral blood mononuclear cells (PBMCs), taken at baseline. This clonotype was sampled from a human donor with classical Hodgkin lymphoma. The gene calls are TRBV5-1 and TRBJ1-1, with TRBD1 as a possible D gene (6 bases). CDR3 loop: CASSLAGGGLEAFF. The DNA of the CDR3 is TGCGCCAGCAGCTTGGCCGGGGGGGGCCTTGAAGCTTTCTTT.